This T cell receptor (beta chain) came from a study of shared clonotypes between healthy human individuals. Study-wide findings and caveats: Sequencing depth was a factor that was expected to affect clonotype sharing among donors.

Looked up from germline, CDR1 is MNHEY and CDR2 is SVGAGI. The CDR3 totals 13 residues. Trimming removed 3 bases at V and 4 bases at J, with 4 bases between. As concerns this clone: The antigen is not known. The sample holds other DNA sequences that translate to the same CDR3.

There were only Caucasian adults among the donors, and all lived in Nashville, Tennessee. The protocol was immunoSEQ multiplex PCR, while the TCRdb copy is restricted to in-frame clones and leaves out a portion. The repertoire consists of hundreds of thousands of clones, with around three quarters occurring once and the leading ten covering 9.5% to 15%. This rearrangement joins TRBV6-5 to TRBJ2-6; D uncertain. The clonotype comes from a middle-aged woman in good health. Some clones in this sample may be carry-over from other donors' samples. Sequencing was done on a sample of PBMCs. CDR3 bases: TGTGCCAGCAGTTATTCCGGGGCCAACGTCCTGACTTTC. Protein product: CASSYSGANVLTF.